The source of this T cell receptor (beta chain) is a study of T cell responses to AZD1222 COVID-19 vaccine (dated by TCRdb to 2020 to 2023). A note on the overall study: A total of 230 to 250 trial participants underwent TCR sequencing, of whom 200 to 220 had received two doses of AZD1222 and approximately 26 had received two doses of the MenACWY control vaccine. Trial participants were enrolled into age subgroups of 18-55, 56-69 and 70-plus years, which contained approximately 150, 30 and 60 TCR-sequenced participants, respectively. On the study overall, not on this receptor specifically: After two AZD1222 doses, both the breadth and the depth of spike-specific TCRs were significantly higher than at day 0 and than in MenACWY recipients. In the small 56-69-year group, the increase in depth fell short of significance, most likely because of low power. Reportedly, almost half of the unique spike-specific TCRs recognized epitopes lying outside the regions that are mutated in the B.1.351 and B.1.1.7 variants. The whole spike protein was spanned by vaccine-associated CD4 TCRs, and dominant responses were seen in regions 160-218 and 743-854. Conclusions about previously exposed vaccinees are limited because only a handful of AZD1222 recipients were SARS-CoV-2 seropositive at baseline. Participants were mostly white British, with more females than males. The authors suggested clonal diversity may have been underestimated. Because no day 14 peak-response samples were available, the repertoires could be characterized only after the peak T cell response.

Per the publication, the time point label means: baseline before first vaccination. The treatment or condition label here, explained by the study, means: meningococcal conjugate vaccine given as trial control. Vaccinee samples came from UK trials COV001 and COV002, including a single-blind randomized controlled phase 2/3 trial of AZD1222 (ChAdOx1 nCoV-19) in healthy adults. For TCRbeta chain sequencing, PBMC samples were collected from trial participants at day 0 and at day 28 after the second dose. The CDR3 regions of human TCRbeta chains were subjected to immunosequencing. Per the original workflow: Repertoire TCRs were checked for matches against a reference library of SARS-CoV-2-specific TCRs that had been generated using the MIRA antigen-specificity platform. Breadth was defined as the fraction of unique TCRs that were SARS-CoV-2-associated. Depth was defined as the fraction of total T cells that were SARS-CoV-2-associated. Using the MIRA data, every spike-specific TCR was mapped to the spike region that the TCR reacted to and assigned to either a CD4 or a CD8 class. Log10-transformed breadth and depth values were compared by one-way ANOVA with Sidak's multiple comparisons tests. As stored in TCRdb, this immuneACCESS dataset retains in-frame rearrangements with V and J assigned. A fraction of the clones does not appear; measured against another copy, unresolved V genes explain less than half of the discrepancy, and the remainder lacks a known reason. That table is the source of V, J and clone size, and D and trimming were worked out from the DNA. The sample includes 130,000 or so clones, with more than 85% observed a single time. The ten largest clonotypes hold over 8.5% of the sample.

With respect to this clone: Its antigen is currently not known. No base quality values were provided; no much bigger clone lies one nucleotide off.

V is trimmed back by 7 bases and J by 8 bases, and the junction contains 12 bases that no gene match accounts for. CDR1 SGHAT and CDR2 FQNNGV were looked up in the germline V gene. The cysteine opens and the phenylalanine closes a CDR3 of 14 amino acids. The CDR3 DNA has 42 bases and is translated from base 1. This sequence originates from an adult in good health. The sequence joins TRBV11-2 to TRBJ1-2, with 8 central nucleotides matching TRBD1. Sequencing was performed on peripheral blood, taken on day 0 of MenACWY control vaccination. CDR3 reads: CASTWGRGPRGYTF. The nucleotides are TGTGCCAGCACCTGGGGCAGGGGGCCACGGGGCTACACCTTC.